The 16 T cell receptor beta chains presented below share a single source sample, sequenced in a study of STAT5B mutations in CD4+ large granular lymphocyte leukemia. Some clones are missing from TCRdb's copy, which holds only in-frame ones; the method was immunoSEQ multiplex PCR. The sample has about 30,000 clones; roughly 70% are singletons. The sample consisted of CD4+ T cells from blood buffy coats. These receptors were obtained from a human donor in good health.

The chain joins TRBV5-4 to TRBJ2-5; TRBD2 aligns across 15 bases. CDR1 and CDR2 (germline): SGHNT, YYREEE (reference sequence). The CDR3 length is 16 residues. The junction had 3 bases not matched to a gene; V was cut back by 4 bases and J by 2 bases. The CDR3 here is CASSPGLAGGQETQYF. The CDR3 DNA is TGTGCCAGCAGCCCGGGACTAGCGGGGGGTCAAGAGACCCAGTACTTC.

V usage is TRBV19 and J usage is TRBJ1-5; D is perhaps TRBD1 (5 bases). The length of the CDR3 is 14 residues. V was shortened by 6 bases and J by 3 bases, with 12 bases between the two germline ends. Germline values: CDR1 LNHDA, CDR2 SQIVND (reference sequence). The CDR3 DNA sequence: TGTGCCAGTAGCCTGGGGGGAACCAATCAGCCCCAGCATTTT. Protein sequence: CASSLGGTNQPQHF.

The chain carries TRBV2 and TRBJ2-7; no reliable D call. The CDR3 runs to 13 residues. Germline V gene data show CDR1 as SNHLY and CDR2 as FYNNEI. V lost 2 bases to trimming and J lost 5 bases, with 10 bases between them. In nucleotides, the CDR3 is TGTGCCAGCAGTGAACCTTTTGACAACGAGCAGTACTTC. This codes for CASSEPFDNEQYF. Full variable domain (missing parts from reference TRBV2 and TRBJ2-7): EPEVTQTPSHQVTQMGQEVILRCVPISNHLYFYWYRQILGQKVEFLVSFYNNEISEKSEIFDDQFSVERPDGSNFTLKIRSTKLEDSAMYFCASSEPFDNEQYFGPGTRLTVT.

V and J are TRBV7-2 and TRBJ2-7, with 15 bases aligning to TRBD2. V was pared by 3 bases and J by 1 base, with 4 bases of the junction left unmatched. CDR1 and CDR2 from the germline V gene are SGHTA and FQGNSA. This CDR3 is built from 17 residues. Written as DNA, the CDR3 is TGTGCCAGCAGCTTCGGACTAGCGGGGGGGTTATCCTACGAGCAGTACTTC. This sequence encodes CASSFGLAGGLSYEQYF.

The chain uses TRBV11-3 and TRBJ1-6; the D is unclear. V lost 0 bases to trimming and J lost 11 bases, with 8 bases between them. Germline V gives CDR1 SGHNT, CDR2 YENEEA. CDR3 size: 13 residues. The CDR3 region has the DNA TGTGCCAGCAGCTTAGAGGCAGAGGCACCCCTCCACTTT. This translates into CASSLEAEAPLHF. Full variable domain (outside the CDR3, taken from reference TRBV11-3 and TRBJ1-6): EAGVVQSPRYKIIEKKQPVAFWCNPISGHNTLYWYLQNLGQGPELLIRYENEEAVDDSQLPKDRFSAERLKGVDSTLKIQPAELGDSAVYLCASSLEAEAPLHFGNGTRLTVT.

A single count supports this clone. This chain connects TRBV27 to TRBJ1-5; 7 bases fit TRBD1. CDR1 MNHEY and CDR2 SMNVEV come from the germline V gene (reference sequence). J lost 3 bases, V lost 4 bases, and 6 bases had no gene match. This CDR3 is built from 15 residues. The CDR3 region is CASSSLQGFNQPQHF. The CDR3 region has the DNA TGTGCCAGCAGTTCCCTACAGGGGTTCAATCAGCCCCAGCATTTT.

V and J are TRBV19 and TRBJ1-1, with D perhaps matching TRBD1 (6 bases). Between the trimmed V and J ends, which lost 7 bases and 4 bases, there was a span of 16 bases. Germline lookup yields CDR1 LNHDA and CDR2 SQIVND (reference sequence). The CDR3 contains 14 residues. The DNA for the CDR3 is TGTGCCAGTATCGAAGGGGGGCGGGTCACTGAAGCTTTCTTT. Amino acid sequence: CASIEGGRVTEAFF.

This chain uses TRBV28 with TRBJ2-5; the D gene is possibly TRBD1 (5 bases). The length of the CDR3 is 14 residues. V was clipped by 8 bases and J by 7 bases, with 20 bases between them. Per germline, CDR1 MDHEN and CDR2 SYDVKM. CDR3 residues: CASHQGAVKWTQYF. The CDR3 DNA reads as TGTGCCAGCCATCAAGGGGCGGTCAAGTGGACCCAGTACTTC.

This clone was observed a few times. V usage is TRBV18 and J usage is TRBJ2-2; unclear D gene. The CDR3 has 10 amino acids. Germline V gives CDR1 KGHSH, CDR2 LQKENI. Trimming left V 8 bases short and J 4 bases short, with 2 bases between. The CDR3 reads CASPTGELFF. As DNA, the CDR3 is TGTGCCAGCCCCACCGGGGAGCTGTTTTTT.

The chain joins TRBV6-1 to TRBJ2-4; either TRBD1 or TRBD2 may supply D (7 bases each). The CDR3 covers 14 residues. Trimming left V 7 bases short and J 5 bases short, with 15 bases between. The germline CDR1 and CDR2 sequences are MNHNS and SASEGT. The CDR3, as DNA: TGTGCCAGCAACCCAGGGGGGGGTCAAAACATTCAGTACTTC. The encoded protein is CASNPGGGQNIQYF.

The DNA for the CDR3 is TGTGCCAGCAGCGACAGGATGTTGGCAGATACGCAGTATTTT. As protein: CASSDRMLADTQYF. The chain has TRBV6-5 and TRBJ2-3, with D perhaps TRBD1 (6 bases). The germline V gene encodes CDR1 MNHEY and CDR2 SVGAGI. The CDR3 sequence is 14 residues long. The V and J ends lost 6 bases and 4 bases respectively, with 14 bases between them.

This CDR3 is CASSQVSTDTEAFF. In DNA, the CDR3 is TGTGCCAGCAGCCAAGTAAGTACAGACACTGAAGCTTTCTTT. The rearrangement links TRBV4-2 to TRBJ1-1; no firm D call. From germline, CDR1 is LGHNA and CDR2 YNFKEQ. The V end was cut by 1 base, the J end by 3 bases, with 9 bases between. The CDR3 is 14 residues long.

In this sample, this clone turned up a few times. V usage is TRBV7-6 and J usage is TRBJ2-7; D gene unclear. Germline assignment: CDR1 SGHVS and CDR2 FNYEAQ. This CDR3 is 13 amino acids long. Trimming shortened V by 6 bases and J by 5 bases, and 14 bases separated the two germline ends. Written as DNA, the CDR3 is TGTGCCAGCAGAAGCCAACGCGGAAACGAGCAGTACTTC. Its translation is CASRSQRGNEQYF.

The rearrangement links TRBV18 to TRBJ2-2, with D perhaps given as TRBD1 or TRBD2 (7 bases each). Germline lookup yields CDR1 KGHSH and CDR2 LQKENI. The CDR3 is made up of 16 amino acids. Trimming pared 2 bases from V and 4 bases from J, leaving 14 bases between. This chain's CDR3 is CASSPREGAPTGELFF. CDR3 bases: TGTGCCAGCTCACCAAGGGAGGGGGCTCCCACCGGGGAGCTGTTTTTT. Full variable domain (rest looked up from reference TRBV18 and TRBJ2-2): NAGVMQNPRHLVRRRGQEARLRCSPMKGHSHVYWYRQLPEEGLKFMVYLQKENIIDESGMPKERFSAEFPKEGPSILRIQQVVRGDSAAYFCASSPREGAPTGELFFGEGSRLTVL.

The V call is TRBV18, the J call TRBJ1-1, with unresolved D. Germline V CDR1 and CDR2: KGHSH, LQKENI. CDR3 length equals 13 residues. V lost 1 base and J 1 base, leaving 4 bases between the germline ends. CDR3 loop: CASSPRENTEAFF. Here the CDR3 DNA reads TGTGCCAGCTCACCACGGGAGAACACTGAAGCTTTCTTT. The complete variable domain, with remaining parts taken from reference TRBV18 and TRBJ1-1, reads NAGVMQNPRHLVRRRGQEARLRCSPMKGHSHVYWYRQLPEEGLKFMVYLQKENIIDESGMPKERFSAEFPKEGPSILRIQQVVRGDSAAYFCASSPRENTEAFFGQGTRLTVV.

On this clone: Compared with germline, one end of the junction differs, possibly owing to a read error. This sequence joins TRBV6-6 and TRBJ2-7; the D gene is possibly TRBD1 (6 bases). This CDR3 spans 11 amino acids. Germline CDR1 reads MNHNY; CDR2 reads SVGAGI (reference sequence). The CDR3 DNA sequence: TGTGCCAGCACTTCACTAGGACAGCCAGACTTC. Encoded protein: CASTSLGQPDF.